This note documents a single TCR beta chain sequence. The target antigen is unknown. This sample also contains other DNA sequences that code for the same CDR3. Vbeta (60) and Jbeta (13) primers were used in the PCR. Clones were sequenced by immunoSEQ multiplex PCR, and TCRdb holds only the in-frame ones, with some missing. Seen in this sample are some 70,000 clones; the ten most common clones hold roughly 8%. This record belongs to a study of cytomegalovirus exposure and HLA in healthy donors. Whole-study findings and limits: A later analysis showed HLA-associated TCR beta chains outstripping equally common others in clonal expansion. Researchers catalogued under 200 TCR beta chains as cytomegalovirus-associated. An analysis that was carried out later associated 16,951 TCR beta sequences with HLA alleles at 0.05 false discovery rate.

Sequencing used PBMCs. The clonotype was recovered from a female donor in good health and CMV-seropositive.

CDR3 coding DNA: TGTGCCAGCAGTCCCCGGGTCGGTAATGAAAAACTGTTTTTT. Residues: CASSPRVGNEKLFF. V gene TRBV6-1 combines with J gene TRBJ1-4, with no clear D. The germline gives CDR1 MNHNS, CDR2 SASEGT. The CDR3 spans 14 residues. V lost 5 bases to trimming and J lost 4 bases, with 11 bases between them.